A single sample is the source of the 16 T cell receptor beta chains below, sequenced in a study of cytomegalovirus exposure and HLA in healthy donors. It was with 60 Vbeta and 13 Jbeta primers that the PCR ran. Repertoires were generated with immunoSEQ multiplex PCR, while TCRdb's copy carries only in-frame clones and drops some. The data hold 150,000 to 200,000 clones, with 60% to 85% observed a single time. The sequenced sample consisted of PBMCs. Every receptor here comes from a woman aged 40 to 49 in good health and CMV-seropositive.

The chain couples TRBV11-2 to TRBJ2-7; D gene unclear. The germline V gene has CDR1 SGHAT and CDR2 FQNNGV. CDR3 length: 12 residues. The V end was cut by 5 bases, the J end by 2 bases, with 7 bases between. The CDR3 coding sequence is TGTGCCAGCAGCCTCATAGCCTACGAGCAGTACTTC. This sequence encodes CASSLIAYEQYF.

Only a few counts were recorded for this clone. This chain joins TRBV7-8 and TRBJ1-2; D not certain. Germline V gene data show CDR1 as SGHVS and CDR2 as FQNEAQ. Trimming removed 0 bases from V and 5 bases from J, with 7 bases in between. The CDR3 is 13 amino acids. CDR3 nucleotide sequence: TGTGCCAGCAGCTTAGCGCCCCAGTATGGCTACACCTTC. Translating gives CASSLAPQYGYTF.

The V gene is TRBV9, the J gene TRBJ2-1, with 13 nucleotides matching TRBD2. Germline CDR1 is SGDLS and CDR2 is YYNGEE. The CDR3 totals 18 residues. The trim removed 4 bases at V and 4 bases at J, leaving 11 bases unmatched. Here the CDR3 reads CASSPRTSGGTRYNEQFF. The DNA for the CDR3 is TGTGCCAGCAGCCCGAGGACTAGCGGGGGCACCAGATACAATGAGCAGTTCTTC.

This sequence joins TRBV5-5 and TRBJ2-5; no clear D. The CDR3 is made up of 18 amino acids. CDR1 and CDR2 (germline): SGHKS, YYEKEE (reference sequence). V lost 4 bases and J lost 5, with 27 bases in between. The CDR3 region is CASSRLRSDRVLGETQYF. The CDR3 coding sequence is TGTGCCAGCAGCCGACTGCGTTCTGACCGTGTCCTAGGTGAGACCCAGTACTTC.

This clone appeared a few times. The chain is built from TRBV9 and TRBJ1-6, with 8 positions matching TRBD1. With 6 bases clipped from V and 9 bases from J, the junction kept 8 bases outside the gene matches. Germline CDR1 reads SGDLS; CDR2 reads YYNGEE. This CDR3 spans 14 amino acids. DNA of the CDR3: TGTGCCAGCACCTCAGGGGGCGACGGTTCACCCCTCCACTTT. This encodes CASTSGGDGSPLHF.

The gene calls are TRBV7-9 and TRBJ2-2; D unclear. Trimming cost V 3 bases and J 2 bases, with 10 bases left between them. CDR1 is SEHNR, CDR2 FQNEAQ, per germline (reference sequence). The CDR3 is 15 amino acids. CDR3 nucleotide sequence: TGTGCCAGCAGCTTCGACTCCGGTAACACCGGGGAGCTGTTTTTT. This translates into CASSFDSGNTGELFF. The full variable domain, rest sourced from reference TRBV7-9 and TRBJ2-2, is DTGVSQNPRHKITKRGQNVTFRCDPISEHNRLYWYRQTLGQGPEFLTYFQNEAQLEKSRLLSDRFSAERPKGSFSTLEIQRTEQGDSAMYLCASSFDSGNTGELFFGEGSRLTVL.

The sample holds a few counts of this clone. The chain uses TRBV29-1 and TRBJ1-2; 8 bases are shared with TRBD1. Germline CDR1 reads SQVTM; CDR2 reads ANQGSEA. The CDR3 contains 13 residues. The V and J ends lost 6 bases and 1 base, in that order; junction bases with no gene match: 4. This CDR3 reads CSVGTGLNYGYTF. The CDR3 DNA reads TGCAGCGTCGGGACAGGTCTTAACTATGGCTACACCTTC.

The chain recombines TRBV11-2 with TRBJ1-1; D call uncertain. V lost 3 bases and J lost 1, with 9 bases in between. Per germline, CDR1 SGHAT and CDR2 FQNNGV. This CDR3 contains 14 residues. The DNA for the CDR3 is TGTGCCAGCAGCTTGGGCAGAAAGAACACTGAAGCTTTCTTT. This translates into CASSLGRKNTEAFF.

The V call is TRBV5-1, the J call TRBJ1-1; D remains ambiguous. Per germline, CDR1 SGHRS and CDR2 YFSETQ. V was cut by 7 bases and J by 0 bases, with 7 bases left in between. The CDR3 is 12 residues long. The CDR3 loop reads CASGLMNTEAFF. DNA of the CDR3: TGCGCCAGCGGCCTTATGAACACTGAAGCTTTCTTT.

The chain's CDR3 is CASSQEREGGYVQFF. The CDR3 nucleotides read TGTGCCAGCAGCCAAGAGAGGGAAGGTGGCTATGTGCAGTTCTTC. The chain uses TRBV4-2 and TRBJ2-1, with D possibly matching TRBD2 (5 bases). CDR1 and CDR2 from the germline V gene are LGHNA and YNFKEQ. CDR3 length: 15 residues. The V end lost 0 bases, the J end lost 12 bases, and 18 bases lay between the germline ends.

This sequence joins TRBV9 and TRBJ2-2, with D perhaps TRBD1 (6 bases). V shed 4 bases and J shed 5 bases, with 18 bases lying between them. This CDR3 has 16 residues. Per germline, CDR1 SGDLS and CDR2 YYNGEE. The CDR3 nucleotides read TGTGCCAGCAGCCAGCAACTCGGGACACAAACCGGGGAGCTGTTTTTT. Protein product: CASSQQLGTQTGELFF.

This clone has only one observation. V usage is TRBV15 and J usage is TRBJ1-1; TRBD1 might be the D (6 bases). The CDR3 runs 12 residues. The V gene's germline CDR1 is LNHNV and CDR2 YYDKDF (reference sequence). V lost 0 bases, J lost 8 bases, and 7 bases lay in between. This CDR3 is CATSRDRGEAFF. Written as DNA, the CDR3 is TGTGCCACCAGCAGAGATAGGGGGGAAGCTTTCTTT. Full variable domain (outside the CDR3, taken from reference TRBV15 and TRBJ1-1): DAMVIQNPRYQVTQFGKPVTLSCSQTLNHNVMYWYQQKSSQAPKLLFHYYDKDFNNEADTPDNFQSRRPNTSFCFLDIRSPGLGDTAMYLCATSRDRGEAFFGQGTRLTVV.

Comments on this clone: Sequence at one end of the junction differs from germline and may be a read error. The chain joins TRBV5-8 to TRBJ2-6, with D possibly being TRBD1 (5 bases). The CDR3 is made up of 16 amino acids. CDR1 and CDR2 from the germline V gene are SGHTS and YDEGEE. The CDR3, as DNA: TGTGCCAGCAGCTTGTTCCGGAGCTCTGGGGCCAACGGCCTGACTTTC. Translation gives CASSLFRSSGANGLTF.

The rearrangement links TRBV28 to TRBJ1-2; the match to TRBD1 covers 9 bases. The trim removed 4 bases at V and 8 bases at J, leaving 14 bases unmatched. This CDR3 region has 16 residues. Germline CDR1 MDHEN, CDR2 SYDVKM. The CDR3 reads CASSSGTGTRLGGYTF. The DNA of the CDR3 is TGTGCCAGCAGTTCCGGGACAGGGACACGGTTGGGAGGCTACACCTTC.

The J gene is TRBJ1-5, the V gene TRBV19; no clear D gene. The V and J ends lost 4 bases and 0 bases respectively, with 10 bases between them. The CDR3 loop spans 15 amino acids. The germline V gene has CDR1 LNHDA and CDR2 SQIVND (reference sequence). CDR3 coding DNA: TGTGCCAGTAGTACCCAGATTGGTAGCAATCAGCCCCAGCATTTT. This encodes CASSTQIGSNQPQHF.

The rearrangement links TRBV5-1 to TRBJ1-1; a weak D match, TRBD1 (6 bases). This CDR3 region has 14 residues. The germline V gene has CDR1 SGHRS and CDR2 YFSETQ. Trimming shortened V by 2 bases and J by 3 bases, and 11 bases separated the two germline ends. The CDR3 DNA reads TGCGCCAGCAGCTTCAGGGGTGTAGACACTGAAGCTTTCTTT. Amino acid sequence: CASSFRGVDTEAFF.